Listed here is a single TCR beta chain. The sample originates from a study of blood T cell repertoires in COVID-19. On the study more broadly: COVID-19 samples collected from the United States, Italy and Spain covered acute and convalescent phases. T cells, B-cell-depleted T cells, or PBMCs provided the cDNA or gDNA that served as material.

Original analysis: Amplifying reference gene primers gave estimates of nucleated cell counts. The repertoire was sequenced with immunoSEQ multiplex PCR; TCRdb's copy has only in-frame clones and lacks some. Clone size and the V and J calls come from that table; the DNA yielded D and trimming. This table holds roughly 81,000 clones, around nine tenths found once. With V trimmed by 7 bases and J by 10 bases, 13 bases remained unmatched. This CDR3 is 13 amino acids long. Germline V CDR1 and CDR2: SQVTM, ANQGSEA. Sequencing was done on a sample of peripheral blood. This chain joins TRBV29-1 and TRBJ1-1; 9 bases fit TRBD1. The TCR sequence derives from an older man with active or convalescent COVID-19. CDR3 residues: CSGAEGDRVGAFF. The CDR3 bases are TGCAGCGGTGCCGAAGGGGACAGGGTCGGAGCTTTCTTT.